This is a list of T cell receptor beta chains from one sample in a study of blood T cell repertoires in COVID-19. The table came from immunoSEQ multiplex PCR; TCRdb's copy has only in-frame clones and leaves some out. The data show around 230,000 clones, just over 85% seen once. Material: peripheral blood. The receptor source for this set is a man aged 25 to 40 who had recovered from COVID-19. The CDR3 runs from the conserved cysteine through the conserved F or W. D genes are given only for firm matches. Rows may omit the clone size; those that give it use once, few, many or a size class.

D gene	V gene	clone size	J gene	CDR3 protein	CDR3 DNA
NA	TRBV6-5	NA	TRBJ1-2	CASSYSSGSNYGYTF	TGTGCCAGCAGTTACTCGTCAGGGTCTAACTATGGCTACACCTTC
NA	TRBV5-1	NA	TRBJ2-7	CASRQTVGGSYEQYF	TGCGCCAGCAGACAGACAGTGGGTGGATCCTACGAGCAGTACTTC
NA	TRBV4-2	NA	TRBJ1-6	CASSQDRVGNSPLHF	TGTGCCAGCAGCCAAGACAGGGTGGGTAATTCACCCCTCCACTTT
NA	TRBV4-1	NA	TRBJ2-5	CASSQYRELQETQYF	TGCGCCAGCAGCCAATACCGGGAGCTCCAAGAGACCCAGTACTTC
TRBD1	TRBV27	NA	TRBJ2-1	CASRTGGNEQFF	TGTGCCAGCAGGACAGGGGGTAATGAGCAGTTCTTC
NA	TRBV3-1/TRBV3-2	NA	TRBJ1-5	CASSQSGPPQHF	TGTGCCAGCAGCCAATCGGGTCCCCCCCAGCATTTT
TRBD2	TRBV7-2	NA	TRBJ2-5	CASSFTSGGKETQYF	TGTGCCAGCAGCTTTACTAGCGGGGGGAAAGAGACCCAGTACTTC
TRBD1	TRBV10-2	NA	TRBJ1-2	CASSEPLTGGAEGYTF	TGCGCCAGCAGTGAGCCCTTGACAGGGGGCGCGGAAGGCTACACCTTC
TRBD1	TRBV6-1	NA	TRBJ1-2	CASSEWIGGTGEGYTF	TGTGCCAGCAGTGAATGGATAGGGGGGACAGGGGAGGGCTACACCTTC
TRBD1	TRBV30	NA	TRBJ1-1	CASYRGGMNTEAFF	TGTGCCTCTTACAGGGGGGGAATGAACACTGAAGCTTTCTTT
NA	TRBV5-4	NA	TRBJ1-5	CASSWGGLGSNQPQHF	TGTGCCAGCAGCTGGGGGGGGTTAGGGAGCAATCAGCCCCAGCATTTT
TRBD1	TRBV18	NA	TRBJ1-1	CASRDRLNTEAFF	TGTGCCAGCCGGGACAGGTTGAACACTGAAGCTTTCTTT
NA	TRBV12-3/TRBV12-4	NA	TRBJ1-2	CASSITSNYGYTF	TGTGCCAGCAGTATCACAAGTAACTATGGCTACACCTTC
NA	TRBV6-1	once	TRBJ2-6	CASSEVLGVGANVLTF	TGTGCCAGCAGTGAAGTGTTAGGGGTTGGGGCCAACGTCCTGACTTTC
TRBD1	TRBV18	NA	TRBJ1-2	CASSPDWTGNGYTF	TGTGCCAGCTCACCAGATTGGACAGGGAACGGCTACACCTTC
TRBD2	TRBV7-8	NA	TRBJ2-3	CASSSWPSGGVDTQYF	TGTGCCAGCAGCTCCTGGCCTAGCGGGGGGGTTGATACGCAGTATTTT
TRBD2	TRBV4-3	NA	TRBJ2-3	CASSHLAGDSDTQYF	TGCGCCAGCAGCCACCTAGCGGGGGACTCAGATACGCAGTATTTT
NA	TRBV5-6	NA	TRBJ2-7	CASSLSGYEQYF	TGTGCCAGCAGCTTGTCGGGGTACGAGCAGTACTTC
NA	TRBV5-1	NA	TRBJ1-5	CASSSGDGSNQPQHF	TGCGCCAGCAGCTCAGGGGATGGAAGCAATCAGCCCCAGCATTTT
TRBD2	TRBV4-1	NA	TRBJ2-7	CASSQGLLAGGGEQYF	TGCGCCAGCAGCCAAGGCTTACTAGCGGGGGGTGGCGAGCAGTACTTC
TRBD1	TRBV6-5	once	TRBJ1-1	CASSYDRGLTEAFF	TGTGCCAGCAGTTACGACAGGGGGTTGACTGAAGCTTTCTTT
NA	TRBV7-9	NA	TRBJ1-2	CASSAPDSPVPYGYTF	TGTGCCAGCAGCGCGCCGGACAGCCCTGTACCCTATGGCTACACCTTC
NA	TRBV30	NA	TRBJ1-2	CAWSLERRARKNYGYTF	TGTGCCTGGAGTCTAGAACGGAGGGCACGGAAAAACTATGGCTACACCTTC
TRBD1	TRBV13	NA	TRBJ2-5	CASSSNRDRRETQYF	TGTGCCAGCAGCTCCAACCGGGACAGAAGAGAGACCCAGTACTTC
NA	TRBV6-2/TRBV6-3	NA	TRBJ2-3	CASSYSPVDTQYF	TGTGCCAGCAGTTACTCTCCAGTAGATACGCAGTATTTT
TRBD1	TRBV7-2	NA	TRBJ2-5	CASSFRGTGQTKGTQYF	TGTGCCAGCAGCTTTAGGGGAACGGGACAGACCAAGGGGACCCAGTACTTC
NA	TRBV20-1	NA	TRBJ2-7	CSATRTVEQYF	TGCAGTGCTACCCGGACAGTCGAGCAGTACTTC
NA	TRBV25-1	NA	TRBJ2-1	CASSALRGSYNEQFF	TGTGCCAGCAGTGCCCTAAGGGGCTCCTACAATGAGCAGTTCTTC
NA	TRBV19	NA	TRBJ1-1	CASTTPMGSTEAFF	TGTGCCAGCACTACTCCCATGGGTTCCACTGAAGCTTTCTTT
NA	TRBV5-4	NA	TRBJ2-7	CASSLSGEGTREQYF	TGTGCCAGCAGCTTGTCGGGCGAGGGTACCCGGGAGCAGTACTTC
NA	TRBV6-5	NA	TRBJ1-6	CASSLGANSPLHF	TGTGCCAGCAGCCTGGGGGCCAATTCACCCCTCCACTTT
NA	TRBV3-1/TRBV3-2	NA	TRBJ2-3	CASSSIHTDTQYF	TGTGCCAGCAGCTCCATTCATACAGATACGCAGTATTTT
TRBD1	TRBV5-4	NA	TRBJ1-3	CASSSGQFFGNTIYF	TGTGCCAGCAGCTCGGGACAGTTTTTTGGAAACACCATATATTTT
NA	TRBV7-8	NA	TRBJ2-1	CASSEGQASYEQFF	TGTGCCAGCAGCGAAGGACAAGCCTCTTATGAGCAGTTCTTC
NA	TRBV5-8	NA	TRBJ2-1	CASSKRDRRLVASYNEQFF	TGTGCCAGCAGCAAACGTGATAGGCGACTAGTTGCATCCTACAATGAGCAGTTCTTC
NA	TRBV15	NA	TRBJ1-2	CATSRDSRGYTF	TGTGCCACCAGCAGGGACTCGCGCGGCTACACCTTC
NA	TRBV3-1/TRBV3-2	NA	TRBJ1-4	CASSHRRGTISEKLFF	TGTGCCAGCAGCCACCGGAGGGGCACAATTAGTGAAAAACTGTTTTTT
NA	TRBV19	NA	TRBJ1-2	CASSSTGRGNYGYTF	TGTGCCAGTAGTTCTACAGGGAGAGGGAACTATGGCTACACCTTC
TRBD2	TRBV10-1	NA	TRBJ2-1	CASSVERGGYNEQFF	TGCGCCAGCAGTGTTGAGCGGGGGGGCTACAATGAGCAGTTCTTC
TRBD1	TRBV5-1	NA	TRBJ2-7	CASSLGTGNYEQYF	TGCGCCAGCAGCCTAGGGACAGGCAACTACGAGCAGTACTTC
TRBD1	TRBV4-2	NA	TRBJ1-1	CASSQDPQGAGRTEAFF	TGTGCCAGCAGCCAAGATCCCCAGGGGGCCGGACGGACTGAAGCTTTCTTT
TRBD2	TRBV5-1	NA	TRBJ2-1	CASSLPGLAGNNEQFF	TGCGCCAGCAGCTTACCGGGACTAGCGGGGAACAATGAGCAGTTCTTC
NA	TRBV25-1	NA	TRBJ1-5	CASSELRDNQPQHF	TGTGCCAGCAGTGAATTGAGAGACAATCAGCCCCAGCATTTT
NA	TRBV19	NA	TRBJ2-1	CASAWGVEQFF	TGTGCCAGTGCCTGGGGAGTTGAGCAGTTCTTC
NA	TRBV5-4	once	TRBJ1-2	CASGLYLGARRGYTF	TGTGCCAGCGGTTTGTATTTGGGGGCACGAAGAGGCTACACCTTC
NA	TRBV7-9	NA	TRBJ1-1	CASTERRNTEAFF	TGTGCCAGCACCGAAAGGAGGAACACTGAAGCTTTCTTT
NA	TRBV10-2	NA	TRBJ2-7	CASTLREFYEQYF	TGCGCCAGCACCCTCCGGGAGTTCTACGAGCAGTACTTC
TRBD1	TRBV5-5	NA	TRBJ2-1	CASSLVQGRISYNEQFF	TGTGCCAGCAGCTTGGTACAGGGGCGGATATCCTACAATGAGCAGTTCTTC
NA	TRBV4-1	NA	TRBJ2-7	CASSQAHRAFNEQYF	TGCGCCAGCAGCCAAGCCCACAGGGCATTCAACGAGCAGTACTTC